A single T cell receptor beta chain is shown here with its context. Clones were read by immunoSEQ multiplex PCR, and TCRdb kept only the in-frame ones, dropping some. This sample has about 40,000 clones, with 75% to 95% found just once. This specimen comes from a study of T cell changes during pregnancy in multiple sclerosis. Per germline, CDR1 MDHEN and CDR2 SYDVKM. The CDR3 loop spans 14 amino acids. V shed 7 bases, J shed 9 bases, and the junction held 9 bases outside the gene matches. This clonotype was sampled from a female donor with multiple sclerosis, enrolled in a pregnancy study. V is TRBV28 and J is TRBJ1-6; 7 nucleotides agree with TRBD1. Sequenced here: CD8+ T cells from peripheral blood mononuclear cells, sampled before pregnancy. CDR3 region: CASTMTGFSSPLHF. The CDR3 DNA reads as TGTGCCAGCACGATGACAGGGTTTAGTTCACCCCTCCACTTT.